A single sample gave rise to the 18 T cell receptor beta chains below, sequenced in a study of cytomegalovirus exposure and HLA in healthy donors. The PCR contained 60 Vbeta and 13 Jbeta primers. Repertoires were generated with immunoSEQ multiplex PCR, while TCRdb's copy carries only in-frame clones and drops some. The sample comprises about 160,000 clones, roughly 88% of which are singletons, and 5% to 7% rests with the top ten. Input material: PBMCs. The receptors were gathered from a man aged 50 or older in good health and CMV-seropositive.

The chain employs TRBV10-2 and TRBJ2-7; D possibly corresponds to TRBD1 (5 bases). V was pared by 8 bases and J by 2 bases, with 10 bases between. The length of the CDR3 is 12 residues. In germline, CDR1 is WSHSY, CDR2 SAAADI. CDR3 DNA sequence: TGCGCCAGCGGGGCCGCGCCCTACGAGCAGTACGTC. Protein sequence: CASGAAPYEQYV.

This clone was seen only once. This chain connects TRBV29-1 to TRBJ2-1; tentatively, D is TRBD1 (5 bases). CDR1 is SQVTM and CDR2 is ANQGSEA in the germline V gene. Trimming pared 6 bases from V and 7 bases from J, leaving 10 bases between. This CDR3 is built from 11 residues. CDR3 coding DNA: TGCAGCGTCGCACAGGTAAATGAGCAGTTCTTC. The encoded protein is CSVAQVNEQFF.

V and J are TRBV5-1 and TRBJ1-1; 11 nucleotides line up with TRBD1. The CDR3 is 15 residues long. From germline, CDR1 is SGHRS and CDR2 YFSETQ. Trimming removed 3 bases from V and 3 bases from J; junction bases left unmatched: 4. CDR3 region: CASSSGTGGYTEAFF. The CDR3 DNA follows: TGCGCCAGCAGCTCGGGGACAGGGGGGTACACTGAAGCTTTCTTT.

The gene calls are TRBV28 and TRBJ1-5, with 7 nucleotides matching TRBD1. The CDR3 runs 16 residues. V was clipped by 5 bases and J by 0 bases; unmatched bases: 7. From germline, CDR1 is MDHEN and CDR2 SYDVKM. The CDR3 reads CASSKPTGVSNQPQHF. The CDR3 nucleotides read TGTGCCAGCAGTAAACCTACAGGGGTTAGCAATCAGCCCCAGCATTTT.

The V gene is TRBV18, the J gene TRBJ2-2; D possibly corresponds to TRBD2 (6 bases). CDR1 is KGHSH, CDR2 LQKENI, per germline. The germline V and J ends were trimmed by 0 bases and 6 bases, with 8 bases remaining between them. The CDR3 has 14 residues. The CDR3 sequence is CASSPPWGAGELFF. The CDR3 DNA sequence: TGTGCCAGCTCACCACCCTGGGGGGCCGGGGAGCTGTTTTTT.

V gene TRBV5-5 combines with J gene TRBJ2-2; 13 bases match TRBD2. Trimming took 1 base from V and 7 from J; bases not matched to a gene: 7. The germline CDR1 and CDR2 sequences are SGHKS and YYEKEE (reference sequence). This CDR3 has 17 residues. In nucleotides, the CDR3 is TGTGCCAGCAGCTTGTCGGGGACTAGCGGGAAGGTCGGGGAGCTGTTTTTT. Amino acids: CASSLSGTSGKVGELFF.

The CDR3 region is CASSGTGYSNEKLFF. Here the CDR3 DNA reads TGCGCCAGCAGCGGGACAGGGTATTCTAATGAAAAACTGTTTTTT. This rearrangement joins TRBV5-1 to TRBJ1-4; 9 positions agree with TRBD1. The germline V gene encodes CDR1 SGHRS and CDR2 YFSETQ. The CDR3 runs to 15 residues. The ends lost 4 bases at V and 3 bases at J; junction bases unmatched: 4.

This clone was observed a handful of times. The chain's CDR3 is CASSLERVMNTEAFF. The CDR3 nucleotides are TGTGCCAGCAGCTTAGAGAGGGTCATGAACACTGAAGCTTTCTTT. The chain links TRBV11-2 to TRBJ1-1; D remains unclear. Per germline, CDR1 SGHAT and CDR2 FQNNGV. The CDR3 length is 15 residues. V dropped 0 bases and J dropped 0 bases, with 8 bases sitting between them.

The chain combines TRBV9 with TRBJ2-2; 9 positions agree with TRBD2. The V and J ends lost 0 bases and 2 bases, in that order; junction bases with no gene match: 5. Germline CDR1 reads SGDLS; CDR2 reads YYNGEE. The CDR3 runs to 17 residues. For the CDR3, the DNA is TGTGCCAGCAGCGTAGTTCCAGCGGGAGGAAACACCGGGGAGCTGTTTTTT. Amino acid sequence: CASSVVPAGGNTGELFF.

This clone was counted a single time. The chain has TRBV29-1 and TRBJ2-2, with 7 bases lining up with TRBD1. The germline V gene has CDR1 SQVTM and CDR2 ANQGSEA. V lost 7 bases to trimming and J lost 6 bases; unmatched junction nucleotides: 8. The CDR3 has 13 amino acids. CDR3 sequence reads: CSAHRGGAGELFF. The CDR3 nucleotides are TGCAGCGCCCACCGAGGGGGCGCCGGGGAGCTGTTTTTT.

This chain joins TRBV6-5 and TRBJ1-2, with a possible D match to TRBD1 (6 bases). The CDR3 contains 12 residues. The V gene lost 5 bases and the J gene lost 7 bases, with 11 bases spanning the gap. Germline V gene lookup returns CDR1 MNHEY and CDR2 SVGAGI. The CDR3 coding sequence is TGTGCCAGCAGTCGAGGGGGGGGTGGCTACACCTTC. It translates to CASSRGGGGYTF.

The genes are TRBV18 and TRBJ1-4; 9 bases line up with TRBD1. The CDR3 consists of 15 residues. Per germline, CDR1 KGHSH and CDR2 LQKENI. After removal of 0 bases from V and 5 bases from J, the junction contained 1 base not matched to a gene. CDR3 amino acids: CASSPPGQGNEKLFF. The CDR3 region has the DNA TGTGCCAGCTCACCACCGGGACAGGGAAATGAAAAACTGTTTTTT.

The chain combines TRBV11-3 with TRBJ2-2; TRBD1 agrees at 11 bases. The CDR3 spans 17 residues. Germline CDR1 and CDR2: SGHNT and YENEEA. J was trimmed by 4 bases and V by 5 bases; bases with no gene match: 9. The CDR3 sequence is CASSKLHGTGGTGELFF. The CDR3 DNA reads TGTGCCAGCAGCAAACTACACGGGACAGGGGGCACCGGGGAGCTGTTTTTT. Drawing the rest from reference TRBV11-3 and TRBJ2-2, the complete variable domain is EAGVVQSPRYKIIEKKQPVAFWCNPISGHNTLYWYLQNLGQGPELLIRYENEEAVDDSQLPKDRFSAERLKGVDSTLKIQPAELGDSAVYLCASSKLHGTGGTGELFFGEGSRLTVL.

The CDR3: CAWRVKGEGQGREAFF. The CDR3 coding sequence is TGTGCCTGGAGAGTTAAGGGGGAGGGACAGGGGAGAGAAGCTTTCTTT. The genes are TRBV30 and TRBJ1-1; 10 positions match TRBD1. This CDR3 spans 16 amino acids. Germline V lookup: CDR1 GTSNPN, CDR2 SVGIG (reference sequence). Germline trimming cut 3 bases from V and 8 bases from J; bases unmatched to any gene: 15.

In nucleotides, the CDR3 is TGTGCCAGCAGTGACTCTGGCGGGGGGGGCTACACCTTC. Protein sequence: CASSDSGGGGYTF. V usage is TRBV6-4 and J usage is TRBJ1-2, with a tentative D call TRBD1 (5 bases). This CDR3 comprises 13 residues. Germline assignment: CDR1 MRHNA and CDR2 SNTAGT. V lost 0 bases and J 8 bases, leaving 10 bases between the germline ends.

V is TRBV5-1 and J is TRBJ1-4, with 8 bases identical to TRBD1. CDR1 SGHRS and CDR2 YFSETQ come from the germline V gene. The CDR3 loop spans 15 amino acids. The junction had 9 bases not matched to a gene; V was cut back by 4 bases and J by 7 bases. CDR3 DNA: TGCGCCAGCAGCCCCACAGGGGGGGAAAGTGAAAAACTGTTTTTT. Protein: CASSPTGGESEKLFF. Together with reference TRBV5-1 and TRBJ1-4, the CDR3 gives the full variable domain: KAGVTQTPRYLIKTRGQQVTLSCSPISGHRSVSWYQQTPGQGLQFLFEYFSETQRNKGNFPGRFSGRQFSNSRSEMNVSTLELGDSALYLCASSPTGGESEKLFFGSGTQLSVL.

The chain carries TRBV29-1 and TRBJ1-1; D possibly corresponds to TRBD1 (6 bases). The germline V and J ends were trimmed by 7 bases and 5 bases, with 11 bases remaining between them. CDR1 is SQVTM and CDR2 is ANQGSEA in the germline V gene. This CDR3 has 11 residues. In nucleotides, the CDR3 is TGCAGCGACATAGGGGGTACTGAAGCTTTCTTT. It encodes CSDIGGTEAFF. The complete variable domain, with remaining parts taken from reference TRBV29-1 and TRBJ1-1, reads SAVISQKPSRDICQRGTSLTIQCQVDSQVTMMFWYRQQPGQSLTLIATANQGSEATYESGFVIDKFPISRPNLTFSTLTVSNMSPEDSSIYLCSDIGGTEAFFGQGTRLTVV.

V and J are TRBV7-8 and TRBJ2-2, with a possible D match to TRBD2 (6 bases). V was cut by 5 bases and J by 4 bases, with 14 bases left in between. CDR1 is SGHVS and CDR2 is FQNEAQ in the germline V gene. The CDR3 loop spans 15 amino acids. The CDR3, as DNA: TGTGCCAGCAGCCAAGAGCGGGTTCCCACCGGGGAGCTGTTTTTT. The encoded protein is CASSQERVPTGELFF.